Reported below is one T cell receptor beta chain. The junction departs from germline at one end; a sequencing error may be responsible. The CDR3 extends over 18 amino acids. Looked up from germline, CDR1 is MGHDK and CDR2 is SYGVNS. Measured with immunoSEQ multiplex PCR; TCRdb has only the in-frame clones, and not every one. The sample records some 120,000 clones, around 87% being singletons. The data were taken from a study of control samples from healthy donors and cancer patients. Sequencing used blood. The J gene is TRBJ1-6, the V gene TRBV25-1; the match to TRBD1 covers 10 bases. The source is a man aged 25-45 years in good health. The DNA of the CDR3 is TGTGCCAGCAGCGAATCTCGAATAGGGACAGGGGCTAATTCACCCCTCCACTTT. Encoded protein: CASSESRIGTGANSPLHF.